Sequencing of this T cell receptor beta chain was carried out in a study of blood T cell repertoires in COVID-19. Study at large: Sites across the United States, Italy and Spain contributed samples from acute and convalescent COVID-19. Sources were T cells, B-cell-depleted T cells, or PBMCs; the material itself was cDNA or gDNA.

Source study methods: Amplified reference gene primers provided the basis for estimating nucleated cell counts. Produced via immunoSEQ multiplex PCR; TCRdb's table is partial and in-frame only. V, J and clone size are taken as reported in that table, and D and trimming were inferred from the DNA itself. The profile shows more than 95,000 clones, around 81% of them singletons. The V end lost 1 base, the J end lost 7 bases, and 14 bases lay between the germline ends. CDR1 is MNHEY, CDR2 SMNVEV, per germline (reference sequence). The CDR3 is 15 residues long. Sample: peripheral blood. The clonotype was recovered from a man of 80 years or more with acute or convalescent COVID-19. This chain uses TRBV27 with TRBJ2-1, with a weak D call TRBD2 (6 bases). CDR3 sequence: CASSLLGAAGNEQFF. CDR3 DNA: TGTGCCAGCAGTTTATTAGGCGCGGCGGGAAATGAGCAGTTCTTC.